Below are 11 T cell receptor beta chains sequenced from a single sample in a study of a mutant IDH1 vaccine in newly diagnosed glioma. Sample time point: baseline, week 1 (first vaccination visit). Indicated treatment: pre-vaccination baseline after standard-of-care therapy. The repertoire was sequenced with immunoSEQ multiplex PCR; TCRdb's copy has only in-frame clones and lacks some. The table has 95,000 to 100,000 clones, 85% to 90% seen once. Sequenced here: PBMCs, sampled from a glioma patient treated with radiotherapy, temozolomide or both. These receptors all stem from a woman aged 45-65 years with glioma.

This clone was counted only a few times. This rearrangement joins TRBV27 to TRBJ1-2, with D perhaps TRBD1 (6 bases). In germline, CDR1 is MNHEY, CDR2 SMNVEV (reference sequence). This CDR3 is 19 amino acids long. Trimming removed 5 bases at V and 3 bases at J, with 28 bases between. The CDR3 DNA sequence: TGTGCCAGCAGTCCGCGACAGGTGCCAAGGCTCCGGGCCTACTATGGCTACACCTTC. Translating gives CASSPRQVPRLRAYYGYTF.

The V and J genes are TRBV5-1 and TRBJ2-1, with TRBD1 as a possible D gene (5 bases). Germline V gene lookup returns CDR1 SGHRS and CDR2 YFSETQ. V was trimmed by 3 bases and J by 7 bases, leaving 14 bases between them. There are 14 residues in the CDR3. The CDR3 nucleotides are TGCGCCAGCAGCTCAGGGTCGGCTACAAATGAGCAGTTCTTC. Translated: CASSSGSATNEQFF.

The CDR3 sequence is CASSLAGGDQPQHF. The CDR3 DNA is TGTGCCAGCAGCTTAGCCGGGGGTGATCAGCCCCAGCATTTT. This sequence joins TRBV7-9 and TRBJ1-5; TRBD1 might be the D (5 bases). The CDR3 covers 14 residues. V was pared by 0 bases and J by 5 bases, with 8 bases between. Germline CDR1 SEHNR, CDR2 FQNEAQ (reference sequence).

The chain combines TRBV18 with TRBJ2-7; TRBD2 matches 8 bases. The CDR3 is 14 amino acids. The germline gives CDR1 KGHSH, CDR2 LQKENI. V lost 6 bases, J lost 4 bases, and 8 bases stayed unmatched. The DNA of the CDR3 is TGTGCCAGCTCTTCGGCCAGCGGGAGTTACGAGCAGTACTTC. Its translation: CASSSASGSYEQYF.

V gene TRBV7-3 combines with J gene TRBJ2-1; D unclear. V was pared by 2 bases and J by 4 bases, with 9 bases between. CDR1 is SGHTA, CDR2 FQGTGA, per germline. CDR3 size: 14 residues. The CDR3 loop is CASSLSGDYNEQFF. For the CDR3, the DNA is TGTGCCAGCAGCTTATCGGGCGATTACAATGAGCAGTTCTTC.

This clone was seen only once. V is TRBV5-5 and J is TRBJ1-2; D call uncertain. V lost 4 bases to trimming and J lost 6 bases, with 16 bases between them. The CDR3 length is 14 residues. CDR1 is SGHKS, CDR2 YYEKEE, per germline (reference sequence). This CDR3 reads CASSPDGYTNGYTF. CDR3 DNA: TGTGCCAGCAGCCCAGACGGGTATACCAATGGCTACACCTTC. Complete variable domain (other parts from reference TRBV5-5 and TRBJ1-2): DAGVTQSPTHLIKTRGQQVTLRCSPISGHKSVSWYQQVLGQGPQFIFQYYEKEERGRGNFPDRFSARQFPNYSSELNVNALLLGDSALYLCASSPDGYTNGYTFGSGTRLTVV.

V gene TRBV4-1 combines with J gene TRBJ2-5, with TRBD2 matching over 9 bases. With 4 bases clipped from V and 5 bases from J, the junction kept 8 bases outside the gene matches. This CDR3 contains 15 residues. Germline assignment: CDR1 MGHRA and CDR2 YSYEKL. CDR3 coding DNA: TGCGCCAGCAGCCGAGGACTAGCGCCCAGGGAGACCCAGTACTTC. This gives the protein CASSRGLAPRETQYF.

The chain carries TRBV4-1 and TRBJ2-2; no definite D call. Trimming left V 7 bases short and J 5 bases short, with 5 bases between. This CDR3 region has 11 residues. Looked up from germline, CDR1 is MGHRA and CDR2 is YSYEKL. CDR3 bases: TGCGCCAGCACCCTAACCGGGGAGCTGTTTTTT. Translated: CASTLTGELFF.

CDR3 in DNA: TGTGCCTGGAGGGATATCTACGAGCAGTACTTC. It encodes CAWRDIYEQYF. The chain is built from TRBV30 and TRBJ2-7; D gene ambiguous. The ends were cut back, 3 bases at V and 3 bases at J, with 6 bases in the middle. Germline V gene sequence: CDR1 GTSNPN, CDR2 SVGIG (reference sequence). This CDR3 has 11 amino acids.

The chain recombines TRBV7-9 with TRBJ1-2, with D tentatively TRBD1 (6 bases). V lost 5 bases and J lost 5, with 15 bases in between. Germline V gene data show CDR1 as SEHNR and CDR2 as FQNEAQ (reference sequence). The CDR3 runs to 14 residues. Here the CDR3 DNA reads TGTGCCAGCAGCCTAACAGGGAGCGCTTATGGCTACACCTTC. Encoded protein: CASSLTGSAYGYTF.

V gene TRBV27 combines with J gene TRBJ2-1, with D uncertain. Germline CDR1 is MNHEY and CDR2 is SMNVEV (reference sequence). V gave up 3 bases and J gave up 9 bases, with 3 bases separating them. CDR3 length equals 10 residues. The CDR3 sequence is CASSFPEQFF. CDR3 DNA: TGTGCCAGCAGTTTTCCTGAGCAGTTCTTC.